These 3 T cell receptor beta chains were sequenced from one sample in a study of vaccination effects on CD4 cells after COVID-19 (dated by TCRdb to the early 2020s). The library was prepared using the immunoSEQ multiplex PCR assay. What TCRdb holds here is the immuneACCESS table cut down to in-frame rearrangements. Part of the clones is not present; checked against another copy, under half of the missing clones reflect an unresolved V gene, and the others are unexplained. The sample records about 46,000 clones, under 85% of which are singletons. The top ten hold 4.5% to 5.5% of the sample. After about 10 days of culture, CD4+ T cells were isolated with the EasySep CD4+ T cell isolation kit. PCR-confirmed SARS-CoV-2 infection had occurred in convalescent patients between March and December 2020, before the Alpha, Beta and Delta variants emerged in the United States. Each participant got two doses of an mRNA SARS-CoV-2 vaccine, either BNT162b2 or mRNA-1273.

No antigen has been identified for these receptors. This sample comprised CD4+ T cells from PBMCs cultured without peptide, obtained after COVID-19 vaccination. These receptors all come from a human donor who had a prior SARS-CoV-2 infection.

The chain employs TRBV9 and TRBJ2-1; D may match TRBD1 or TRBD2 (5 bases each). V lost 4 bases, J lost 5 bases, and 10 bases lay in between. The CDR3 loop spans 13 amino acids. CDR1 is SGDLS, CDR2 YYNGEE, per germline. CDR3 sequence: CASSPGPHNEQFF. In DNA form, the CDR3 reads TGTGCCAGCAGCCCGGGGCCGCACAATGAGCAGTTCTTC.

The V call is TRBV5-6, the J call TRBJ2-3; maybe TRBD2 (5 bases). V lost 4 bases and J lost 3, with 12 bases in between. Germline V gene data show CDR1 as SGHDT and CDR2 as YYEEEE. The CDR3 covers 14 residues. CDR3 nucleotide sequence: TGTGCCAGCAGCACCGGACTCTCGACAGATACGCAGTATTTT. The encoded protein is CASSTGLSTDTQYF.

The rearrangement links TRBV7-8 to TRBJ1-1, with no clear D. CDR3 size: 9 residues. The ends were cut back, 9 bases at V and 6 bases at J, with 5 bases in the middle. The germline CDR1 and CDR2 sequences are SGHVS and FQNEAQ. CDR3 DNA: TGTGCCAGTATGGCTGAAGCTTTCTTT. Residues: CASMAEAFF.